The text below deals with one T cell receptor beta chain. The sample belongs to a study of T cells after somatic rescue of genetic block. The data were produced by immunoSEQ multiplex PCR, yet TCRdb's version contains in-frame clones alone and is incomplete. The table lists about 68,000 clones, less than 95% of them singletons. Sequenced material: peripheral blood mononuclear cells (PBMCs). This TCR came from a middle-aged man.

In DNA, the CDR3 is TGTGCCAGCAGTTTAGGCAGGGAGACCTACGAGCAGTACTTC. This sequence encodes CASSLGRETYEQYF. This chain connects TRBV27 to TRBJ2-7, with D tentatively TRBD1 or TRBD2 (5 bases each). The CDR3 loop spans 14 amino acids. In germline, CDR1 is MNHEY, CDR2 SMNVEV (reference sequence). Trimming removed 2 bases from V and 2 bases from J, with 10 bases in between.